The 9 T cell receptor beta chains below were found in one sample sequenced in a study of OX40 agonist ivuxolimab in advanced cancers. TCRdb's copy holds only in-frame clones and misses some; the assay was immunoSEQ multiplex PCR. The sample lists 90,000 to 150,000 clones; around 89% were seen once. The sample was CD4+ or CD8+ T cells sorted from blood, taken in a trial of the OX40 agonist ivuxolimab. The source is an adult with an advanced solid tumor such as melanoma, head and neck, liver or kidney cancer.

This clone has only one observation. The chain has TRBV4-1 and TRBJ1-2, with D maybe TRBD1 (5 bases). CDR1 and CDR2 from the germline V gene are MGHRA and YSYEKL. The CDR3 length is 16 residues. The ends were cut back, 3 bases at V and 6 bases at J, with 20 bases in the middle. The CDR3 DNA reads as TGCGCCAGCAGCCATCCCGGGACTTCCCAGAGGAATGGCTACACCTTC. It is translated as CASSHPGTSQRNGYTF.

This clone was detected a few times. The chain combines TRBV28 with TRBJ1-2, with 8 bases that match TRBD1. Germline lookup yields CDR1 MDHEN and CDR2 SYDVKM. This CDR3 region has 14 residues. V shed 2 bases, J shed 8 bases, and the junction held 7 bases outside the gene matches. CDR3 nucleotide sequence: TGTGCCAGCAGTTTACCCGGGACAGGCCACGGCTACACCTTC. It yields the protein CASSLPGTGHGYTF.

The DNA for the CDR3 is TGTGCCAGCAGCCCGGGACAGGGGGACGAGCAGTACTTC. Its translation: CASSPGQGDEQYF. The V gene is TRBV11-3, the J gene TRBJ2-7; the match to TRBD1 covers 11 bases. Per germline, CDR1 SGHNT and CDR2 YENEEA. Unmatched junction bases numbered 2, after V lost 5 bases and J lost 5 bases. This CDR3 comprises 13 residues. The full variable domain, completed using reference TRBV11-3 and TRBJ2-7, is EAGVVQSPRYKIIEKKQPVAFWCNPISGHNTLYWYLQNLGQGPELLIRYENEEAVDDSQLPKDRFSAERLKGVDSTLKIQPAELGDSAVYLCASSPGQGDEQYFGPGTRLTVT.

The genes are TRBV9 and TRBJ2-5; a weak D match, TRBD1 (5 bases). Trimming left V 0 bases short and J 0 bases short, with 9 bases between. Germline values: CDR1 SGDLS, CDR2 YYNGEE. The CDR3 length is 15 residues. This CDR3 is CASSVDGHYQETQYF. DNA of the CDR3: TGTGCCAGCAGCGTAGACGGACATTACCAAGAGACCCAGTACTTC.

CDR3: CASSSGLGLYEQYF. DNA of the CDR3: TGTGCCAGCAGCTCTGGTCTGGGCCTTTACGAGCAGTACTTC. The chain employs TRBV7-6 and TRBJ2-7; D gene unclear. The CDR3 spans 14 residues. The germline V gene encodes CDR1 SGHVS and CDR2 FNYEAQ. V was trimmed by 4 bases and J by 4 bases, leaving 14 bases between them.

CDR3 region: CASSPTGMITEAFF. CDR3 DNA sequence: TGTGCCAGCAGCCCTACAGGGATGATCACTGAAGCTTTCTTT. The chain carries TRBV6-6 and TRBJ1-1, with D tentatively TRBD1 (6 bases). CDR1 is MNHNY and CDR2 is SVGAGI in the germline V gene (reference sequence). Between the trimmed V and J ends, which lost 6 bases and 4 bases, there was a span of 15 bases. The CDR3 has 14 residues.

The rearrangement uses TRBV25-1 and TRBJ2-1; 10 bases agree with TRBD1. The CDR3 totals 17 residues. V was pared by 7 bases and J by 1 base, with 10 bases of the junction left unmatched. Germline lookup yields CDR1 MGHDK and CDR2 SYGVNS. In nucleotides, the CDR3 is TGTGCCAGCATACCCACTGGGGGACAGGGGTCCTACAATGAGCAGTTCTTC. Encoded protein: CASIPTGGQGSYNEQFF.

The chain uses TRBV6-5 and TRBJ2-7; TRBD1 aligns across 10 bases. CDR1 and CDR2 from the germline V gene are MNHEY and SVGAGI. The V segment lost 0 bases and the J segment 6 bases; nucleotides outside the gene matches: 5. The CDR3 runs 15 residues. The CDR3 DNA reads TGTGCCAGCAGTTACTCCGGGACAGGGGTGGGCGAGCAGTACTTC. Its protein product is CASSYSGTGVGEQYF.

The chain joins TRBV30 to TRBJ1-5, with D unresolved. Germline V gene data show CDR1 as GTSNPN and CDR2 as SVGIG (reference sequence). The V and J ends lost 0 bases and 4 bases respectively, with 7 bases between them. The CDR3 totals 13 residues. CDR3 protein: CAWSVADNQPQHF. CDR3 nucleotide sequence: TGTGCCTGGAGTGTGGCAGATAATCAGCCCCAGCATTTT.